This entry lists 13 T cell receptor beta chains sequenced from one sample in a study of regulatory T cells in long-lasting Graves disease. Noted time point: newly diagnosed GD, antithyroid drugs for less than 3 months. Isolated PBMC RNA provided the starting material for the TCR library. Researchers made TCR beta libraries by using iRepertoire HTBI primers and running Arm-PCR on CDR3 regions. MiXCR was run by TCRdb on the multiplex PCR reads, yielding one entry per CDR3 protein. This table has hundreds of thousands of distinct CDR3 sequences, over 15% appearing once. Sample: peripheral blood mononuclear cells (PBMCs), taken at new diagnosis, from a patient treated with antithyroid drugs. The receptors were sampled from a female donor with Graves disease.

At least ten counts were recorded for this clonotype. The chain is built from TRBV19 and TRBJ2-5, with 10 bases lining up with TRBD2. This CDR3 has 16 amino acids. Germline trimming cut 1 base from V and 5 bases from J; bases unmatched to any gene: 7. Germline lookup yields CDR1 LNHDA and CDR2 SQIVND (reference sequence). Here the CDR3 reads CASSIAEREGLETQYF. For the CDR3, the DNA is TGTGCCAGTAGTATAGCGGAGCGGGAGGGCCTTGAGACCCAGTACTTC.

In regard to this clonotype: With a far larger clone one base away, a read error is the likely cause. The chain couples TRBV7-9 to TRBJ2-7, with 7 bases that match TRBD2. V lost 4 bases, J lost 7 bases, and 16 bases stayed unmatched. Germline V CDR1 and CDR2: SEHNR, FQNEAQ (reference sequence). This CDR3 has 16 residues. CDR3 DNA sequence: TGTGCCAGCAGCTCCCTCGGCGGGAGACTCGTCGATGAGCAGTACTTC. Encoded protein: CASSSLGGRLVDEQYF.

This clonotype was observed at least ten times. J is TRBJ2-2 and V is TRBV9; D gene unclear. The CDR3 consists of 15 residues. CDR1 is SGDLS and CDR2 is YYNGEE in the germline V gene. Trimming left V 0 bases short and J 7 bases short, with 13 bases between. The CDR3 loop reads CASSVGRRSFGELFF. CDR3 in DNA: TGTGCCAGCAGCGTAGGCCGGCGGAGTTTCGGGGAGCTGTTTTTT. Full variable domain (outside the CDR3, taken from reference TRBV9 and TRBJ2-2): DSGVTQTPKHLITATGQRVTLRCSPRSGDLSVYWYQQSLDQGLQFLIQYYNGEERAKGNILERFSAQQFPDLHSELNLSSLELGDSALYFCASSVGRRSFGELFFGEGSRLTVL.

There are many counts of this clonotype. This rearrangement joins TRBV12-3 or TRBV12-4 to TRBJ1-2; a possible D gene is TRBD1 (6 bases). CDR3 length: 16 amino acids. Between the trimmed V and J ends, which lost 3 bases and 6 bases, there was a span of 20 bases. The CDR3: CASSFLPHGGAHGYTF. As DNA, the CDR3 is TGTGCCAGCAGTTTCCTCCCCCACGGGGGGGCGCATGGCTACACCTTC.

Points on this clonotype: This likely stems from a read error, as it lies one base from a far larger clone. CDR3 sequence: CASSLVQVGQPQHF. CDR3 bases: TGTGCCAGCAGTTTAGTCCAGGTCGGTCAGCCCCAGCATTTT. The V and J genes are TRBV12-3 or TRBV12-4 and TRBJ1-5; D is ambiguous. This CDR3 comprises 14 residues. Trimming shortened V by 1 base and J by 6 bases, and 10 bases separated the two germline ends.

This clonotype showed up many times. The DNA for the CDR3 is TGTGCCAGCAGTGAACAGGAAGAAGTCTATGGCTACACCTTC. Amino acids: CASSEQEEVYGYTF. V gene TRBV2 combines with J gene TRBJ1-2; no definite D call. CDR1 and CDR2 (germline): SNHLY, FYNNEI. This CDR3 is built from 14 residues. The V end lost 2 bases, the J end lost 4 bases, and 11 bases lay between the germline ends.

This clonotype was picked up a small number of times. This chain links TRBV6-2 or TRBV6-3 with TRBJ2-3; possibly TRBD2 for D (6 bases). The CDR3 runs 15 residues. The ends were cut back, 6 bases at V and 2 bases at J, with 15 bases in the middle. Germline V gene sequence: CDR1 MNHEY, CDR2 SVGEGT. For the CDR3, the DNA is TGTGCCAGCAGGCCAGGACTAACACTCACAGATACGCAGTATTTT. Residues: CASRPGLTLTDTQYF.

The rearrangement uses TRBV27 and TRBJ2-7, with D maybe TRBD2 (5 bases). Trimming removed 3 bases at V and 0 bases at J, with 12 bases between. In germline, CDR1 is MNHEY, CDR2 SMNVEV (reference sequence). This CDR3 is 15 amino acids long. The CDR3 spells CASSFIERSSYEQYF. The CDR3, as DNA: TGTGCCAGCAGTTTCATCGAGCGGAGCTCCTACGAGCAGTACTTC.

The chain recombines TRBV19 with TRBJ1-5; weak D call: TRBD1 (5 bases). Trimming removed 11 bases from V and 7 bases from J, with 18 bases in between. The CDR3 is 13 residues long. Germline V gene sequence: CDR1 LNHDA, CDR2 SQIVND (reference sequence). Here the CDR3 reads CASTTRAGQPQHF. In DNA form, the CDR3 reads TGTGCCTCTACAACCAGGGCTGGACAGCCCCAGCATTTT.

This clonotype was counted only a few times. This may be a read error, as it is one base from a much larger clone. The chain couples TRBV27 to TRBJ1-2; D uncertain. The CDR3 extends over 13 amino acids. Germline CDR1 reads MNHEY; CDR2 reads SMNVEV (reference sequence). V was clipped by 9 bases and J by 3 bases, with 14 bases between them. The CDR3 DNA reads TGTGCCAGTGGGAGGGCGGAGGACTATGGCTACACCTTC. Translating gives CASGRAEDYGYTF.

Many counts were recorded for this clonotype. V usage is TRBV3-1 and J usage is TRBJ2-1; 7 nucleotides line up with TRBD2. V gave up 0 bases and J gave up 12 bases; unmatched junction bases: 11. Germline CDR1 reads LGHDT; CDR2 reads YNNKEL (reference sequence). The length of the CDR3 is 15 residues. This chain's CDR3 is CASSQDLGLIFGQFF. The CDR3 nucleotides read TGTGCCAGCAGCCAAGACTTGGGACTAATTTTCGGGCAGTTCTTC.

V is TRBV20-1 and J is TRBJ1-1; the D is unclear. The CDR3 totals 11 residues. The ends were cut back, 0 bases at V and 4 bases at J, with 3 bases in the middle. Per the germline V gene, CDR1 is DFQATT and CDR2 is SNEGSKA (reference sequence). CDR3 amino acids: CSARDITEAFF. CDR3 sequence (DNA): TGCAGTGCTAGAGATATCACTGAAGCTTTCTTT.

This clonotype was seen at least ten times. The rearrangement links TRBV27 to TRBJ2-1; tentative D call: TRBD2 (6 bases). The CDR3 is 17 residues long. The V gene lost 2 bases and the J gene lost 0 bases, with 14 bases spanning the gap. Looked up from germline, CDR1 is MNHEY and CDR2 is SMNVEV (reference sequence). DNA for the CDR3: TGTGCCAGCAGTTTAAGGGTACTAGCAGGCTCCTACAATGAGCAGTTCTTC. The encoded protein is CASSLRVLAGSYNEQFF.